A selection of T cell receptor beta chains follows, all from one sample in a study of CD8+ T cells in alopecia areata. Generated by immunoSEQ multiplex PCR, the TCRdb table keeps only in-frame clones and is missing some. The sample consists of some 210,000 clones, over 60% of them appearing once. Material: CD4+ T cells sorted from blood, obtained at approximately week 45, from a patient treated with tofacitinib. These receptors came from a human donor with alopecia areata. CDR3s leave out the opening cysteine and the closing phenylalanine or tryptophan. The order of the fields is V gene, CDR3 protein.

V: TRBV7-2
CDR3: ASSLGVDTSTDTQY

V: TRBV30
CDR3: AWSRGGGASYEQY

V: TRBV29-1
CDR3: SVTDRVTTNEQF

V: TRBV11-3
CDR3: ASRGTGDEKLF

V: TRBV29-1
CDR3: SVVHRVTEAF

V: TRBV29-1
CDR3: SVIPTSGGLGEQY

V: TRBV10-3
CDR3: AISDASGVSNEQF

V: TRBV13
CDR3: ASLLRDYGELF

V: TRBV5-1
CDR3: ASSLGTGKYTEAF

V: TRBV5-1
CDR3: ASSLGGESNQPQH

V: TRBV11-3
CDR3: ASSLASAYEQY

V: TRBV27
CDR3: ASSLFGREQPQH

V: TRBV29-1
CDR3: SVLPAGTLVDTQY

V: TRBV30
CDR3: AWSLYLAGAGGETQY

V: TRBV11-2
CDR3: ASSPNTGISVYGYT

V: TRBV29-1
CDR3: SVRDTDKETQY

V: TRBV7-9
CDR3: ASSSGTPGRLGYEQY

V: TRBV12-5
CDR3: ASGLLGQGLSPLH

V: TRBV7-2
CDR3: ASKGLAGTGELF

V: TRBV30
CDR3: AWSIGTGGTDTQY

V: TRBV10-3
CDR3: AISERRGATSGNEQF

V: TRBV9
CDR3: ASSVAGDSPLH

V: TRBV5-1
CDR3: ASSLIPRLAGAYNEQF

V: TRBV4-1
CDR3: ASSASTVLNFSEQY

V: TRBV30
CDR3: AWSPTMGTSGGKDEQF

V: TRBV28
CDR3: ASSLRTSGVSSYEQY

V: TRBV7-9
CDR3: ASSPLTGKSTEAF

V: TRBV15
CDR3: ATSREGQANYGYT

V: TRBV18
CDR3: ASSADSTDTQY

V: TRBV27
CDR3: ASSFAAGAGGYT

V: TRBV2
CDR3: ARTRDGGNSPLH

V: TRBV19
CDR3: ASSFQETQY

V: TRBV27
CDR3: ASSFAGDSEAF

V: TRBV11-2
CDR3: ASSLVAGGIYEQY

V: TRBV25-1
CDR3: ASSSRQGFYEQY

V: TRBV27
CDR3: ASSLLTGVNSPLH

V: TRBV5-1
CDR3: ASSLGLDPPTDTQY

V: TRBV7-9
CDR3: ASSFSGAGGQETQY

V: TRBV19
CDR3: ASSIFSGGPSTDTQY

V: TRBV7-3
CDR3: ASSAGNNYEQY

V: TRBV29-1
CDR3: SEKAQGVIGTEAF

V: TRBV29-1
CDR3: SARQGLFEKLF

V: TRBV7-3
CDR3: ASSLQGYEQY

V: TRBV20-1
CDR3: SARLQETQY

V: TRBV29-1
CDR3: SVASGGSNEQF

V: TRBV5-1
CDR3: ASSPGARNYGYT

V: TRBV4-3
CDR3: ASSQELTGINYGYT

V: TRBV25-1
CDR3: ASSGVSGESYNEQF

V: TRBV5-4
CDR3: ASSRSGATNEKLF

V: TRBV29-1
CDR3: SAAEGHGNQPQH